This T cell receptor beta chain originates from a study of cytomegalovirus exposure and HLA in healthy donors. Study results and caveats: A list of more than 150 TCR beta chains associated with cytomegalovirus was given.

Both 60 Vbeta primers and 13 Jbeta primers went into the PCR. Here immunoSEQ multiplex PCR was the method, and the copy in TCRdb shows in-frame clones only, minus some. The sample carries 80,000 to 130,000 clones, more than 60% recorded once. V trimming: 5 bases; J trimming: 2 bases; junction bases outside the gene matches: 4. CDR1 and CDR2 from the germline V gene are MNHEY and SVGAGI. The CDR3 loop spans 14 amino acids. As to this clone: What it binds is unknown.

V is TRBV6-5 and J is TRBJ2-7; 9 bases are shared with TRBD1. The clonotype originates from a woman aged 18-29 years in good health and CMV-seropositive. Sequencing was performed on PBMCs. CDR3 DNA: TGTGCCAGCAGTCCGGACAGGGGACCCTACGAGCAGTACTTC. This codes for CASSPDRGPYEQYF.